This T cell receptor (beta chain) was obtained from a study of cytomegalovirus exposure and HLA in healthy donors. Study overall: Clustering assigned over 70% of the roughly 380 genotyped donors to the Caucasian-associated ancestry cluster.

V dropped 6 bases and J dropped 0 bases, with 15 bases sitting between them. Germline assignment: CDR1 MNHEY and CDR2 SVGAGI. The CDR3 covers 15 residues. Whole-study findings and limits: According to the study, 160 or so TCR beta chains were cytomegalovirus-associated. The authors judged a highly shared variant cluster likely a sequencing artifact.

Participants comprised healthy donors of bone marrow. Use of 60 Vbeta and 13 Jbeta primers characterized the PCR. Libraries were prepared by immunoSEQ multiplex PCR; TCRdb keeps only in-frame clonotypes and omits some of them. This sample lists some 140,000 clones; its ten largest clones have approximately 1.5%. In regard to this clone: Antigen unknown.

The sequence was obtained from a woman in her forties in good health and CMV-seronegative. This rearrangement joins TRBV6-5 to TRBJ2-7; maybe TRBD1 (7 bases). Sequencing used PBMCs. CDR3 protein: CASSTGTAGSYEQYF. DNA for the CDR3: TGTGCCAGCAGCACCGGGACAGCGGGCTCCTACGAGCAGTACTTC.